Below, 14 T cell receptor beta chains from the same sample are listed, as sequenced in a study of T cells in Graves' hyperthyroidism and ophthalmopathy. Researchers amplified the TCR beta CDR3 regions from RNA transcripts. In the first-round RT-PCR of the TCR CDR3, the HTBI primer set was used. TCRdb reanalysed the multiplex PCR reads using MiXCR and keeps one entry per CDR3 protein. The data show about 150,000 distinct CDR3 sequences, over 20% seen once. Material for sequencing was blood. These receptors originate from a woman in her forties or fifties with Graves' hyperthyroidism that later progressed to Graves' ophthalmopathy.

This clonotype was detected many times. V and J are TRBV5-1 and TRBJ2-1, with unresolved D. Germline V gene lookup returns CDR1 SGHRS and CDR2 YFSETQ. The CDR3 length is 16 residues. Trimming removed 4 bases from V and 0 bases from J, with 14 bases in between. The CDR3 DNA sequence: TGCGCCAGCAGCACTCGGACCGCCCCCTCCTACAATGAGCAGTTCTTC. Protein product: CASSTRTAPSYNEQFF.

The chain couples TRBV10-3 to TRBJ2-1; 8 bases fit TRBD2. Germline CDR1 and CDR2: ENHRY and SYGVKD. V dropped 3 bases and J dropped 6; count of bases not matched to a gene: 7. The CDR3 is 15 amino acids. CDR3 amino acids: CAISDSGGPSNEQFF. The CDR3 nucleotides read TGTGCCATCAGTGACTCGGGAGGGCCTTCCAATGAGCAGTTCTTC.

This clonotype was seen many times. The J gene is TRBJ1-2, the V gene TRBV6-5, with D possibly TRBD1 on 6 matching bases. The CDR3 has 14 residues. From germline, CDR1 is MNHEY and CDR2 SVGAGI. V was cut by 2 bases and J by 1 base, with 8 bases left in between. The CDR3 loop reads CASSYQGNNYGYTF. CDR3 DNA: TGTGCCAGCAGTTACCAGGGGAATAACTATGGCTACACCTTC.

At least ten counts were recorded for this clonotype. V is TRBV19 and J is TRBJ1-1; weak D call: TRBD1 (5 bases). CDR3 size: 13 residues. CDR1 is LNHDA and CDR2 is SQIVND in the germline V gene (reference sequence). Trimming removed 6 bases at V and 6 bases at J, with 14 bases between. CDR3: CASSGDRVPEAFF. The CDR3 DNA reads as TGTGCCAGTAGCGGGGACCGCGTACCTGAAGCTTTCTTT.

This clonotype was seen many times. The rearrangement links TRBV7-9 to TRBJ1-2; D is perhaps TRBD1 (5 bases). The V gene lost 5 bases and the J gene lost 5 bases, with 12 bases spanning the gap. The CDR3 spans 13 residues. The germline gives CDR1 SEHNR, CDR2 FQNEAQ (reference sequence). The CDR3 is CASSRGTGYGYTF. In DNA, the CDR3 is TGTGCCAGCAGCCGTGGGACGGGGTATGGCTACACCTTC.

This clonotype was found many times. This chain links TRBV20-1 with TRBJ1-1; no definite D call. The ends were cut back, 0 bases at V and 0 bases at J, with 8 bases in the middle. Germline-derived CDR1 and CDR2 are DFQATT and SNEGSKA (reference sequence). There are 14 residues in the CDR3. CDR3 bases: TGCAGTGCTAGAGATGGACGGATGAACACTGAAGCTTTCTTT. It specifies CSARDGRMNTEAFF.

The chain employs TRBV13 and TRBJ2-7; 8 positions agree with TRBD2. J lost 0 bases, V lost 5 bases, and 6 bases had no gene match. The CDR3 length is 15 residues. Germline CDR1 reads PRHDT; CDR2 reads FYEKMQ (reference sequence). The CDR3 protein is CASSQRLAGSYEQYF. The DNA for the CDR3 is TGTGCCAGCAGCCAGAGGCTAGCGGGCTCCTACGAGCAGTACTTC.

This clonotype came up many times. CDR3 DNA: TGCGCCAGCAGCCAAGTGGTGCAGAGTAGCAATCAGCCCCAGCATTTT. Encoded protein: CASSQVVQSSNQPQHF. This chain connects TRBV4-1 to TRBJ1-5; D is undetermined. The CDR3 is made up of 16 amino acids. Deletions cut 1 base from V and 0 bases from J, with 10 bases between. Germline CDR1 is MGHRA and CDR2 is YSYEKL.

J is TRBJ1-2 and V is TRBV6-1; TRBD1 matches 9 bases. CDR1 MNHNS and CDR2 SASEGT come from the germline V gene. V lost 4 bases, J lost 4 bases, and 7 bases stayed unmatched. The CDR3 is 15 residues long. In DNA form, the CDR3 reads TGTGCCAGCAGTGCCCCGGGACAGGGTCCCTATGGCTACACCTTC. Protein: CASSAPGQGPYGYTF.

Points on this clonotype: This may come from a read error, since a much larger clone is one base off. This rearrangement joins TRBV28 to TRBJ2-2; 8 nucleotides align to TRBD1. CDR1 and CDR2 (germline): MDHEN, SYDVKM. With V trimmed by 5 bases and J by 6 bases, 8 bases remained unmatched. The length of the CDR3 is 15 residues. CDR3 sequence: CASSPGGARAGELFF. As DNA, the CDR3 is TGTGCCAGCAGTCCAGGGGGCGCGAGGGCCGGGGAGCTGTTTTTT. The whole variable domain, remainder taken from reference TRBV28 and TRBJ2-2, is DVKVTQSSRYLVKRTGEKVFLECVQDMDHENMFWYRQDPGLGLRLIYFSYDVKMKEKGDIPEGYSVSREKKERFSLILESASTNQTSMYLCASSPGGARAGELFFGEGSRLTVL.

The chain has TRBV25-1 and TRBJ2-7; TRBD1 is a possible D gene (6 bases). This CDR3 contains 14 residues. The germline CDR1 and CDR2 sequences are MGHDK and SYGVNS. V lost 3 bases and J 4 bases, leaving 13 bases between the germline ends. The chain's CDR3 is CASSEWGQTYEQYF. CDR3 sequence (DNA): TGTGCCAGCAGTGAGTGGGGACAAACTTACGAGCAGTACTTC.

This clonotype was found many times. The chain links TRBV11-2 to TRBJ2-1, with unresolved D. The V and J ends lost 5 bases and 4 bases respectively, with 6 bases between them. Germline CDR1 reads SGHAT; CDR2 reads FQNNGV. The CDR3 contains 12 residues. For the CDR3, the DNA is TGTGCCAGCAGCACATCATACAATGAGCAGTTCTTC. Its translation is CASSTSYNEQFF.

This clonotype was seen ten or more times. The chain employs TRBV27 and TRBJ2-1, with TRBD1 identical over 9 bases. The CDR3 spans 12 residues. V lost 1 base and J lost 14; bases outside the gene matches: 3. Per the germline V gene, CDR1 is MNHEY and CDR2 is SMNVEV (reference sequence). CDR3 residues: CASSLYRGPEFF. The CDR3 nucleotides read TGTGCCAGCAGTTTATACAGGGGGCCTGAGTTCTTC.

The table lists this clonotype with many counts. The rearrangement joins TRBV3-1 to TRBJ2-7; 9 nucleotides match TRBD2. This CDR3 is built from 14 residues. The germline V gene encodes CDR1 LGHDT and CDR2 YNNKEL (reference sequence). With 5 bases clipped from V and 3 bases from J, the junction kept 5 bases outside the gene matches. CDR3 nucleotide sequence: TGTGCCAGCAGCTGGACTAGCGCAAGCTACGAGCAGTACTTC. Encoded protein: CASSWTSASYEQYF.